The clone carrying this T cell receptor (beta chain) occurred many times. The sample is drawn from a study of human T cells and chemical hapten exposure. TCRdb re-derived calls from the RACE reads in MiXCR, one entry per CDR3 protein. Among about 100,000 distinct CDR3 sequences listed, 11% were seen once. The J segment lost 7 bases and the V segment lost 4 bases, leaving 7 bases of the junction unmatched. Germline values: CDR1 SGHDN, CDR2 FVKESK. The CDR3 covers 14 residues. The time point is: patch test 1, 2 weeks after DPC sensitization. Treatment denoted: therapeutic diphenylcyclopropenone sensitization with weekly scalp DPC. Suited to DPC and affected by alopecia, the donors ranged from 18 to 70 years old.

This TCR came from a woman aged 40-49 years with alopecia areata. Some clones in this sample may be carry-over from other donors' samples. This chain links TRBV14 with TRBJ2-1; 7 bases are a match to TRBD2. The material was whole blood, obtained in connection with sensitization to the hapten diphenylcyclopropenone (DPC). The CDR3: CASSLKTSTNEQFF. The CDR3 coding sequence is TGTGCCAGCAGCCTAAAGACTAGCACGAATGAGCAGTTCTTC. Together with reference TRBV14 and TRBJ2-1, the CDR3 gives the full variable domain: EAGVTQFPSHSVIEKGQTVTLRCDPISGHDNLYWYRRVMGKEIKFLLHFVKESKQDESGMPNNRFLAERTGGTYSTLKVQPAELEDSGVYFCASSLKTSTNEQFFGPGTRLTVL.